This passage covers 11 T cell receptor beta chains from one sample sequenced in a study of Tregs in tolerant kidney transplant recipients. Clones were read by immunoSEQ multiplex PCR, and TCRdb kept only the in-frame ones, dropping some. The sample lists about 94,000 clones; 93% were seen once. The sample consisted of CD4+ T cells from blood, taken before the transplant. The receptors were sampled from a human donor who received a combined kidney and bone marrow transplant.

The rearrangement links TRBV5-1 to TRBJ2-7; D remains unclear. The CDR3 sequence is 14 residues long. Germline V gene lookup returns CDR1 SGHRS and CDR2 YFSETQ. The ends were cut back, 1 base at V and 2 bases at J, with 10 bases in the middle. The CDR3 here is CASSLNPGTYEQYF. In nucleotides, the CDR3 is TGCGCCAGCAGCTTGAATCCAGGAACCTACGAGCAGTACTTC.

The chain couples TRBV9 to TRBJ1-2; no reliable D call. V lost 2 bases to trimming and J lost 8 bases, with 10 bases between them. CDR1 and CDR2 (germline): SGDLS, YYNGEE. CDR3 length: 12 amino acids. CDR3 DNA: TGTGCCAGCAGCGTGTGGTCGGAGGGCTACACCTTC. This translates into CASSVWSEGYTF.

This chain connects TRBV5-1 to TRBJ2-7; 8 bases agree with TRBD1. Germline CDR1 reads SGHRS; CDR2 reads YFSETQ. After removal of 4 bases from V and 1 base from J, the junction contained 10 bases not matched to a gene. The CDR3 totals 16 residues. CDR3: CASSRDRGQFSYEQYF. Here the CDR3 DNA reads TGCGCCAGCAGCCGCGACAGGGGACAATTTTCCTACGAGCAGTACTTC.

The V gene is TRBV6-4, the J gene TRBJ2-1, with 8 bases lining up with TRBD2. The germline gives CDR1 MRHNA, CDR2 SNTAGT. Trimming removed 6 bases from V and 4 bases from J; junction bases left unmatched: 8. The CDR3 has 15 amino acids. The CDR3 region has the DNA TGTGCCAGCAGCGTCATAGCGGGACTGTACAATGAGCAGTTCTTC. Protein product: CASSVIAGLYNEQFF.

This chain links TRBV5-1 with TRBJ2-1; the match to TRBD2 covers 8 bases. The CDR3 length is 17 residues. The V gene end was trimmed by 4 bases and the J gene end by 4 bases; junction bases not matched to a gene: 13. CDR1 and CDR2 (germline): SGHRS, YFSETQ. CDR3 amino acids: CASSLPGGQLPYNEQFF. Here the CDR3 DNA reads TGCGCCAGCAGCCTTCCGGGGGGGCAGTTGCCTTACAATGAGCAGTTCTTC.

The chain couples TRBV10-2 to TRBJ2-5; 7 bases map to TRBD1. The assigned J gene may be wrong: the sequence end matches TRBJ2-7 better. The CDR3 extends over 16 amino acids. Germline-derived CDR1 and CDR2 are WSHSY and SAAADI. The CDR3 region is CASSDRDRVYTYEQYF. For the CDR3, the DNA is TGCGCCAGCAGTGACCGCGACAGGGTGTACACCTACGAGCAGTACTTC.

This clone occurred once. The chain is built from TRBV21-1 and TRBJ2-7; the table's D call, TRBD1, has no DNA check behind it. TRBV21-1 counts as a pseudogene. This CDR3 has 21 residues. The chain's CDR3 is CASSLGHGERGRVPQNYEQYF. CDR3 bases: TGTGCCAGCAGCCTTGGACACGGAGAAAGGGGCCGGGTTCCCCAAAACTACGAGCAGTACTTC.

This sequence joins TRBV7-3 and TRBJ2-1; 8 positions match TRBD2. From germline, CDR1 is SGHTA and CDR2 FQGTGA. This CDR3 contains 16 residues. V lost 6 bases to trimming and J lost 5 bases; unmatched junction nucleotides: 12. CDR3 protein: CASSQDYGRGDNEQFF. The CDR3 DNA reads TGTGCCAGCAGTCAGGACTATGGGCGGGGGGACAATGAGCAGTTCTTC.

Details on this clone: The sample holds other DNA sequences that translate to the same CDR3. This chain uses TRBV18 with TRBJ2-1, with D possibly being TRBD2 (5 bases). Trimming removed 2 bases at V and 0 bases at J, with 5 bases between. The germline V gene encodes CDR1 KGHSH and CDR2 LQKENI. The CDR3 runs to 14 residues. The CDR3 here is CASSPSGSYNEQFF. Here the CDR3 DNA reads TGTGCCAGCTCACCAAGCGGCTCCTACAATGAGCAGTTCTTC.

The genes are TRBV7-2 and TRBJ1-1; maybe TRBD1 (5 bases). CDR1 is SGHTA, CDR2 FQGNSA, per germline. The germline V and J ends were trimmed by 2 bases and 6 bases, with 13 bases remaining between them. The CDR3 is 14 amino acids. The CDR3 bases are TGTGCCAGCAGCTTACCCGCAGGGTTCCCTGAAGCTTTCTTT. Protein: CASSLPAGFPEAFF.

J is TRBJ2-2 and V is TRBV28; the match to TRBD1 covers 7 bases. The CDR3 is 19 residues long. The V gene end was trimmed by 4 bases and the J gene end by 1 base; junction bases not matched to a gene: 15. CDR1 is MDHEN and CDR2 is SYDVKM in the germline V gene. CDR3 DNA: TGTGCCAGCAGTTATGGACCTATCGTAGGGGGCATGAACACCGGGGAGCTGTTTTTT. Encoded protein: CASSYGPIVGGMNTGELFF.